This T cell receptor beta chain emerged from a study of blood T cell repertoires in COVID-19. Study at large: Spain, Italy and the United States supplied samples that represented acute and convalescent COVID-19. PBMCs, B-cell-depleted T cells, or T cells were the source of the cDNA or gDNA that made up the material.

Method: immunoSEQ multiplex PCR; TCRdb's copy keeps in-frame clones and lacks some. The repertoire holds some 240,000 clones, with around 83% as singletons. CDR1 and CDR2 (germline): DFQATT, SNEGSKA (reference sequence). V lost 5 bases, J lost 13 bases, and 15 bases lay in between. The CDR3 has 11 residues. This receptor was obtained from a man aged 50-60 years with active or convalescent COVID-19. This chain connects TRBV20-1 to TRBJ2-1; D is possibly TRBD2 (6 bases). The sequenced sample consisted of peripheral blood. CDR3 DNA: TGCAGTGCTTCCGGCCGGGACTCCCAGTTCTTC. Translation gives CSASGRDSQFF.